This T cell receptor (beta chain) was retrieved from a study of T cells in localized non-small cell lung cancer. The V end was cut by 4 bases, the J end by 10 bases, with 14 bases between. The length of the CDR3 is 13 residues. Germline CDR1 reads SNHLY; CDR2 reads FYNNEI. The table came from immunoSEQ multiplex PCR; TCRdb's copy has only in-frame clones and leaves some out. The data hold approximately 35,000 clones, with 75% to 90% observed a single time. This specimen was peripheral blood, taken before any cancer treatment. This receptor was obtained from a man aged 40 to 70 with stage I lung adenocarcinoma. The genes are TRBV2 and TRBJ2-1; D call uncertain. This CDR3 is CASSAGRTNEQFF. In DNA, the CDR3 is TGTGCCAGCAGTGCTGGACGGACCAACGAGCAGTTCTTC.